This T cell receptor (beta chain) was observed in a study of radiotherapy plus CTLA-4 blockade in lung cancer. Study at large: The study recorded objective responses in roughly a sixth of patients and disease control in approximately 29%.

Sequencing used immunoSEQ multiplex PCR; TCRdb keeps in-frame clones, though not all of them. The sample lists about 14,000 clones, approximately 89% occurring once. Germline assignment: CDR1 WSHSY and CDR2 SAAADI. V was clipped by 3 bases and J by 6 bases, with 21 bases between them. This CDR3 has 17 amino acids. As for this clone: The target antigen is unknown.

The study gave focal radiation plus ipilimumab CTLA-4 blockade to patients with chemo-refractory metastatic non-small-cell lung cancer. Study observations and caveats: Increased serum interferon-beta after radiation also reportedly predicted response strongly. Researchers report tumor-derived TCR clones expanding in blood after radiotherapy plus ipilimumab.

Sample: peripheral blood, taken from a patient treated with radiotherapy plus ipilimumab. This TCR was recovered from a human donor with non-small cell lung cancer that progressed on radiotherapy plus ipilimumab. Some clones in this sample may be carry-over from other donors' samples. This chain joins TRBV10-2 and TRBJ1-5; D is possibly TRBD1 (5 bases). The CDR3 spells CASSDPLGGEYLQPQHF. Written as DNA, the CDR3 is TGCGCCAGCAGTGACCCCCTCGGGGGGGAATACCTTCAGCCCCAGCATTTT.